These T cell receptor beta chains were read from a single sample in a study of blood T cells in healthy people across ages. TCRdb independently ran MiXCR on the 5' RACE reads; one entry per CDR3 protein. The sample has hundreds of thousands of distinct CDR3 sequences; more than 25% are singletons. This same sample was also taken into another study, of T cells of mothers and their children.

Material for sequencing was blood. The receptors were gathered from a boy younger than 18 in good health. The CDR3 runs from the conserved cysteine through the conserved F or W. A D gene is named only where the DNA matches it firmly. Not all rows give a size; the values are once, few, many and, for expanded clones, a class.

j_gene: TRBJ2-5
abundance: -
v_gene: TRBV4-1
d_gene: TRBD1
CDR3nt: TGCGCCAGCAGCCAACAACCCACAGGGGGTAGGGTGGAGACCCAGTACTTC
CDR3aa: CASSQQPTGGRVETQYF

j_gene: TRBJ1-4
abundance: -
v_gene: TRBV29-1
d_gene: TRBD1
CDR3nt: TGCAGCGCCCACACAGGGGGCAATCAAAAACTGTTTTTT
CDR3aa: CSAHTGGNQKLFF

j_gene: TRBJ2-7
abundance: few
v_gene: TRBV19
d_gene: -
CDR3nt: TGTGCCAGTAATACGGAGCAGTACTTC
CDR3aa: CASNTEQYF

j_gene: TRBJ2-7
abundance: -
v_gene: TRBV7-6
d_gene: -
CDR3nt: TGTGCCAGCAGCTTGATCTCCGGGACAAGCTCCTACGAGCAGGACTTC
CDR3aa: CASSLISGTSSYEQDF

j_gene: TRBJ2-3
abundance: once
v_gene: TRBV27
d_gene: TRBD2
CDR3nt: TGTGCCAGCAGTTCCCGACTAGCGGGGGGTAGAGATACGCAGTATTTT
CDR3aa: CASSSRLAGGRDTQYF

j_gene: TRBJ2-2
abundance: -
v_gene: TRBV2
d_gene: -
CDR3nt: TGTGCCAGCAGTGCCGAAAAGGGGACCGGGGAGCTGTTTTTT
CDR3aa: CASSAEKGTGELFF

j_gene: TRBJ2-5
abundance: few
v_gene: TRBV28
d_gene: -
CDR3nt: TGTGCCAGCAGTTTAAGGACCGGAGAGACCCAGTACTTC
CDR3aa: CASSLRTGETQYF

j_gene: TRBJ2-1
abundance: -
v_gene: TRBV3-1
d_gene: TRBD1
CDR3nt: TGTGCCAGCAGCAGGCCGGGGACAGGGAGAAACAATGAGCAGTTCTTC
CDR3aa: CASSRPGTGRNNEQFF

j_gene: TRBJ1-2
abundance: -
v_gene: TRBV25-1
d_gene: TRBD1
CDR3nt: TGTGCCAGCAGGGCCACAGGGGGCGGTGGCTACACCTTC
CDR3aa: CASRATGGGGYTF

j_gene: TRBJ1-2
abundance: -
v_gene: TRBV6-1
d_gene: -
CDR3nt: TGTGCCAGCAGCTACATAACAGGGACCTATGGCTACACCTTC
CDR3aa: CASSYITGTYGYTF

j_gene: TRBJ2-3
abundance: once
v_gene: TRBV6-6
d_gene: TRBD1
CDR3nt: TGTGCCGGACGGACAGGGAGCACAGATACGCAGTATTTT
CDR3aa: CAGRTGSTDTQYF

j_gene: TRBJ1-4
abundance: -
v_gene: TRBV12-3/TRBV12-4
d_gene: TRBD1
CDR3nt: TGTGCCAGCGGACAGGGGGCGGAACTGTTTTTT
CDR3aa: CASGQGAELFF

j_gene: TRBJ1-2
abundance: few
v_gene: TRBV28
d_gene: -
CDR3nt: TGTGCCAGCAGTGCCGGACAGATACATAACTATGGCTACACCTTC
CDR3aa: CASSAGQIHNYGYTF

j_gene: TRBJ2-5
abundance: few
v_gene: TRBV27
d_gene: TRBD2
CDR3nt: TGTGCCAGCAGCACTCTCGGGAGGGAGACCCAGTACTTC
CDR3aa: CASSTLGRETQYF

j_gene: TRBJ2-1
abundance: -
v_gene: TRBV27
d_gene: -
CDR3nt: TGTGCCAGCACCCCACAGGGCTTGGGGTACAATGAGCAGTTCTTC
CDR3aa: CASTPQGLGYNEQFF

j_gene: TRBJ2-2
abundance: few
v_gene: TRBV10-3
d_gene: -
CDR3nt: TGTGCCATCACCGGACCCTCCGGGGAGCTGTTTTTT
CDR3aa: CAITGPSGELFF

j_gene: TRBJ1-4
abundance: -
v_gene: TRBV5-5
d_gene: TRBD1
CDR3nt: TGTGCCAGCAGCGAGGGACAGGGCCGGGATGAAAAACTGTTTTTT
CDR3aa: CASSEGQGRDEKLFF

j_gene: TRBJ2-4
abundance: -
v_gene: TRBV27
d_gene: -
CDR3nt: TGTGCCAGCAGTGGGGGGCCAATAGACATTCAGTACTTC
CDR3aa: CASSGGPIDIQYF

j_gene: TRBJ1-6
abundance: -
v_gene: TRBV5-1
d_gene: TRBD1
CDR3nt: TGCGCCAGCAACTCCGGGACAGTGAATTCACCCCTCCACTTT
CDR3aa: CASNSGTVNSPLHF

j_gene: TRBJ1-2
abundance: few
v_gene: TRBV6-6
d_gene: -
CDR3nt: TGTGCCAGCAGTTCCTTGAAAAATTCGAACTATGGCTACACCTTC
CDR3aa: CASSSLKNSNYGYTF

j_gene: TRBJ1-2
abundance: few
v_gene: TRBV5-1
d_gene: TRBD1
CDR3nt: TGCGCCAGCAGCTTGGTCTGGCAGGGGGACGGCTACACCTTC
CDR3aa: CASSLVWQGDGYTF

j_gene: TRBJ1-3
abundance: -
v_gene: TRBV12-3/TRBV12-4
d_gene: TRBD1
CDR3nt: TGTGCCAGCAGTTTCCCGGGACAGGGGGGAATCTCTGGAAACACCATATATTTT
CDR3aa: CASSFPGQGGISGNTIYF

j_gene: TRBJ2-5
abundance: -
v_gene: TRBV7-9
d_gene: -
CDR3nt: TGTGCCAGCAGCTTCAGCTACCTAGACGGTAGCCAAGAGACCCAGTACTTC
CDR3aa: CASSFSYLDGSQETQYF

j_gene: TRBJ2-7
abundance: -
v_gene: TRBV28
d_gene: TRBD2
CDR3nt: TGTGCCAGCAGCCATCGGTGGGTAGCGGGGAACCACTACGAGCAGTACTTC
CDR3aa: CASSHRWVAGNHYEQYF

j_gene: TRBJ2-1
abundance: -
v_gene: TRBV6-2/TRBV6-3
d_gene: TRBD2
CDR3nt: TGTGCCAGCAGTTATTCGACTAGCGGGGGGGCCTTCCTCTACAATGAGCAGTTCTTC
CDR3aa: CASSYSTSGGAFLYNEQFF

j_gene: TRBJ2-3
abundance: -
v_gene: TRBV20-1
d_gene: TRBD2
CDR3nt: TGCAGTGCCCCAGGGACTAGCGGGGACCCAGATACGCAGTATTTT
CDR3aa: CSAPGTSGDPDTQYF

j_gene: TRBJ2-5
abundance: many
v_gene: TRBV20-1
d_gene: -
CDR3nt: TGCAGTGCTAGGATTGGAGAGGGGCAAGAGACCCAGTACTTC
CDR3aa: CSARIGEGQETQYF

j_gene: TRBJ2-2
abundance: -
v_gene: TRBV7-2
d_gene: -
CDR3nt: TGTGCCAGCAGTTGGGGGGTGGTCCCCGGGGAGCAGTTTTTT
CDR3aa: CASSWGVVPGEQFF

j_gene: TRBJ2-7
abundance: -
v_gene: TRBV12-3/TRBV12-4
d_gene: TRBD2
CDR3nt: TGTGCCAGCAGTTTAGGACTAGCGGAGACCTACGAGCAGTACTTC
CDR3aa: CASSLGLAETYEQYF

j_gene: TRBJ2-7
abundance: -
v_gene: TRBV5-1
d_gene: -
CDR3nt: TGCGCCAGCAGCTTGTCGGGTCTGCGATTAGGAGAGCAGTACTTC
CDR3aa: CASSLSGLRLGEQYF

j_gene: TRBJ2-1
abundance: -
v_gene: TRBV2
d_gene: -
CDR3nt: TGTGCCAGCAGCTATGAGCAGTTCTTC
CDR3aa: CASSYEQFF

j_gene: TRBJ2-1
abundance: few
v_gene: TRBV7-2
d_gene: -
CDR3nt: TGTGCCAGCAGCCGGGGCCCCACCAATGAGCAGTTCTTC
CDR3aa: CASSRGPTNEQFF

j_gene: TRBJ2-4
abundance: -
v_gene: TRBV5-6
d_gene: -
CDR3nt: TGTGCCAGCAGCTTGGAGGGTATTGGAGGGGGTGTCATTCAGTACTTC
CDR3aa: CASSLEGIGGGVIQYF

j_gene: TRBJ1-2
abundance: few
v_gene: TRBV6-5
d_gene: -
CDR3nt: TGTGCCAGCAGAGAGACAGGCGTCTATGGCTACACCTTC
CDR3aa: CASRETGVYGYTF

j_gene: TRBJ1-2
abundance: few
v_gene: TRBV4-1
d_gene: -
CDR3nt: TGCGCCAGCAGCCAACCCCCGCGGGGACACTATGGCTACACCTTC
CDR3aa: CASSQPPRGHYGYTF

j_gene: TRBJ1-1
abundance: -
v_gene: TRBV6-2/TRBV6-3
d_gene: TRBD1
CDR3nt: TGTGCCAGCAGTTACCGCGGACAGGGTCTAAACACTGAAGCTTTCTTT
CDR3aa: CASSYRGQGLNTEAFF

j_gene: TRBJ2-5
abundance: -
v_gene: TRBV5-5
d_gene: -
CDR3nt: TGTGCCAGCAGCTTGAGGAACAGGGTGGAGACCCAGTACTTC
CDR3aa: CASSLRNRVETQYF

j_gene: TRBJ2-7
abundance: few
v_gene: TRBV10-1
d_gene: -
CDR3nt: TGCGCCAGCAGTGATCGGCAGACCTACGAGCAGTACTTC
CDR3aa: CASSDRQTYEQYF

j_gene: TRBJ2-5
abundance: -
v_gene: TRBV7-2
d_gene: -
CDR3nt: TGTGCCAGCAGCACGCAGCTAGGGATACAAGAGACCCAGTACTTC
CDR3aa: CASSTQLGIQETQYF

j_gene: TRBJ2-2
abundance: -
v_gene: TRBV6-5
d_gene: -
CDR3nt: TGTGCCAGCAGTTACTCGAGGGCGGGCGGAGGTGCCGGGGAGCTGTTTTTT
CDR3aa: CASSYSRAGGGAGELFF

j_gene: TRBJ2-3
abundance: -
v_gene: TRBV2
d_gene: TRBD2
CDR3nt: TGTGCCAGCAAACTACAGGGCGGGGGGCCGGCCTCAGATACGCAGTATTTT
CDR3aa: CASKLQGGGPASDTQYF

j_gene: TRBJ2-7
abundance: few
v_gene: TRBV12-5
d_gene: -
CDR3nt: TGTGCTAGTGGTCTCGGAGGTCCACAACAGGCCACGAGGCAGTACTTC
CDR3aa: CASGLGGPQQATRQYF

j_gene: TRBJ2-5
abundance: -
v_gene: TRBV24-1
d_gene: TRBD1
CDR3nt: TGTGCCACCAGTGATTCCGGACAGGCGGAGACCCAGTACTTC
CDR3aa: CATSDSGQAETQYF

j_gene: TRBJ2-2
abundance: -
v_gene: TRBV5-1
d_gene: TRBD2
CDR3nt: TGCGCCAGCAGCGCCCCGTGGGCTAGCGGAGACACCGGGGAGCTGTTTTTT
CDR3aa: CASSAPWASGDTGELFF

j_gene: TRBJ2-5
abundance: -
v_gene: TRBV5-1
d_gene: -
CDR3nt: TGCGCCAGCAGCGCCTGGGGGGGGGCGAACCAAGAGACCCAGTACTTC
CDR3aa: CASSAWGGANQETQYF

j_gene: TRBJ2-3
abundance: -
v_gene: TRBV20-1
d_gene: TRBD2
CDR3nt: TGCAGTGCTAGGTATCTAGCGGGGGTAGATACGCAGTATTTT
CDR3aa: CSARYLAGVDTQYF

j_gene: TRBJ1-1
abundance: -
v_gene: TRBV12-3/TRBV12-4
d_gene: -
CDR3nt: TGTGCCAGCAGTGAGATCCGGGGCCGGACTGAAGCTTTCTTT
CDR3aa: CASSEIRGRTEAFF

j_gene: TRBJ1-2
abundance: -
v_gene: TRBV28
d_gene: -
CDR3nt: TGTGCCAGCAGTTCCGGGCGGGCTAACTATGGCTACACCTTC
CDR3aa: CASSSGRANYGYTF

j_gene: TRBJ2-2
abundance: -
v_gene: TRBV3-1
d_gene: -
CDR3nt: TGTGCCAGCAGCCAAGTCGTGGGGGTGGCCGGGGAGCTGTTTTTT
CDR3aa: CASSQVVGVAGELFF